What follows describes a single T cell receptor beta chain. The antigen this receptor binds is unknown. The input lacks base qualities; no much larger clone sits a single base away. This sample was taken from a study of T cell repertoires in cytomegalovirus infection (dated 2019 in TCRdb). Turning to the overall study: Donor HLA type was relevant to the analysis, as public TCR beta signatures indicated carriage of CMV infection together with the matching HLA type.

Sequencing was performed on an Illumina HiSeq 1500. The public reads were quality trimmed at Q25 with fastp and then assembled into clones with MiXCR by TCRdb, keeping productive beta chains. Each record represents a unique CDR3 protein, reported with the most common genes and DNA among its rows. A total of fewer than 400,000 distinct CDR3 sequences appear in this sample, 15% to 20% of them only once. 8.7% of the sample is taken by the ten largest. Paper-wide results and their limitations: The ex vivo response was dominated by HLA-C-restricted CMV-specific TCR beta clonotypes, which also provided the single most frequent clonotype in two of eight donors. In both this cohort and an independent cohort of some 370 donors, the cumulative frequency of public TCR beta family members distinguished carriers of CMV infection plus the relevant HLA type.

Sequenced input: PBMCs. This TCR derives from a human donor in good health (CMV status not recorded). Some clones in this sample may be carry-over from other donors' samples.

The CDR3 here reads CASSPGLAGVSDTQYF. The sequenced DNA: TGTGCCAGCAGCCCGGGACTAGCGGGAGTATCAGATACGCAGTATTTT. Recombination linked TRBV11-2 to TRBJ2-3, with 14 bases matching TRBD2. Taken from cysteine to phenylalanine, the CDR3 has 16 residues. This entry keeps only the CDR3 DNA: 48 bases, framed from base 1. Taken from the germline V gene, the CDR1 and CDR2 loops are SGHAT and FQNNGV. V and J are trimmed by 5 bases and 4 bases, and the gene matches miss 5 bases of the junction. Reference TRBV11-2 and TRBJ2-3 genes cover what lies past the CDR3, so the full variable domain is EAGVAQSPRYKIIEKRQSVAFWCNPISGHATLYWYQQILGQGPKLLIQFQNNGVVDDSQLPKDRFSAERLKGVDSTLKIQPAKLEDSAVYLCASSPGLAGVSDTQYFGPGTRLTVL.